These T cell receptor beta chains were read from a single sample in a study of blood T cell repertoires in COVID-19. Generated by immunoSEQ multiplex PCR, the TCRdb table keeps only in-frame clones and is missing some. The sample includes more than 120,000 clones, around 84% of them seen just once. The sequencing sample was made of peripheral blood. All receptors come from a human donor with acute or convalescent COVID-19. The donor label of this sample is uncertain. The CDR3 runs from the conserved cysteine through the conserved F or W. The D gene is left open where the match is weak. A clone size is listed for some rows: how often the clone was seen (once, few, many), or a class if it is expanded.

TGTGCCAGTAGTGTCTGGGACAGTGGGAACACTGAAGCTTTCTTT CASSVWDSGNTEAFF NA 15 TRBJ1-1 TRBV19 TRBD1
TGTGCCAGCAGTTTTGGAGGAGGCGATGGCTACACCTTC CASSFGGGDGYTF NA 13 TRBJ1-2 TRBV12-3/TRBV12-4 NA
TGTGCCAGCAGCTTGATGGGAGGGGGAGAGACCCAGTACTTC CASSLMGGGETQYF few 14 TRBJ2-5 TRBV7-2 NA
TGTGCCAGCAGCGTAGGCGTGGCCAAAAACATTCAGTACTTC CASSVGVAKNIQYF NA 14 TRBJ2-4 TRBV9 NA
TGCGCCAGCAGCCATCCCGGGACAGGGATCTACGAGCAGTACTTC CASSHPGTGIYEQYF few 15 TRBJ2-7 TRBV4-1 TRBD1
TGCGCCAGCAGCCCCCTGGCAGATAATGAAAAACTGTTTTTT CASSPLADNEKLFF NA 14 TRBJ1-4 TRBV4-3 NA
TGTGCCACCAGCAGAGTGGGACTAGCCGAGACCGGGGAGCTGTTTTTT CATSRVGLAETGELFF NA 16 TRBJ2-2 TRBV15 TRBD2
TGCGCCAGCAGCTCTTCGACTAGCGGGAGTAATGAGCAGTTCTTC CASSSSTSGSNEQFF NA 15 TRBJ2-1 TRBV5-1 TRBD2
TGTGCCAGTAGCTCCGGGACAGGGGATAATTCACCCCTCCACTTT CASSSGTGDNSPLHF once 15 TRBJ1-6 TRBV19 TRBD1
TGTGCCTGGAGTGTACTCGTGGTTAGGGGAGGGCCCGGCGGGGAGCTGTTTTTT CAWSVLVVRGGPGGELFF NA 18 TRBJ2-2 TRBV30 TRBD2
TGCAGCGTCGTAGGGGGTAACTATGGCTACACCTTC CSVVGGNYGYTF NA 12 TRBJ1-2 TRBV29-1 NA
TGTGCCAGCAGCCCGACTAGCGGGGAATACAATGAGCAGTTCTTC CASSPTSGEYNEQFF NA 15 TRBJ2-1 TRBV5-4 TRBD2
TGTGCCAGCAGCCCCGCCCGGGACACAATTGAAGCTTTCTTT CASSPARDTIEAFF NA 14 TRBJ1-1 TRBV7-2 NA
TGTGCCAGCAGCCTCCCCGGGTCCTTTCGGGGTCAGCCCCAGCATTTT CASSLPGSFRGQPQHF NA 16 TRBJ1-5 TRBV28 NA
TGTGCCAGCAGGGCGACAGGGGGGGACTATGGCTACACCTTC CASRATGGDYGYTF NA 14 TRBJ1-2 TRBV6-5 TRBD1
TGTGCCAGCAGTTTATCAGCTTATAGCAATCAGCCCCAGCATTTT CASSLSAYSNQPQHF few 15 TRBJ1-5 TRBV27 NA
TGTGCCAGCAGCGCCACAGCGGGGGCACCATATGGCTACACCTTC CASSATAGAPYGYTF NA 15 TRBJ1-2 TRBV9 NA
TGTGCCAGCAGTGAATCTGTCGGAGCAAATTGGGAGACCCAGTACTTC CASSESVGANWETQYF NA 16 TRBJ2-5 TRBV6-1 NA
TGTGCCAGCAGCTCCTCCGGGACAGGTTACTACGAGCAGTACTTC CASSSSGTGYYEQYF NA 15 TRBJ2-7 TRBV5-5 TRBD1
TGTGCCAGCAGCCAAGGGGTCAAGCGGAGCACAGATACGCAGTATTTT CASSQGVKRSTDTQYF NA 16 TRBJ2-3 TRBV3-1/TRBV3-2 NA
TGTGCCAGCAGCCGACTTAAAGGGGACAATGAGCAGTTCTTC CASSRLKGDNEQFF few 14 TRBJ2-1 TRBV4-2 NA
TGTGCCAGTACCAACCCCGATCGGGGGGGCTATGGCTACACCTTC CASTNPDRGGYGYTF few 15 TRBJ1-2 TRBV19 NA
TGTGCCAGCAGTTACTCGTTTCTTTCTAACTATGGCTACACCTTC CASSYSFLSNYGYTF NA 15 TRBJ1-2 TRBV6-5 NA
TGTGCCAGTAGTATAAGCGGGGCTAGCGGGGGACCTGAGTTCTTC CASSISGASGGPEFF NA 15 TRBJ2-1 TRBV19 TRBD2
TGTGCCAGCAGCTTCTCCCAGGGGGCGTATGGCTACACCTTC CASSFSQGAYGYTF NA 14 TRBJ1-2 TRBV11-2 TRBD1
TGTGCCAGCAGTCCCATACTCACAGATACGCAGTATTTT CASSPILTDTQYF few 13 TRBJ2-3 TRBV6-5 NA
TGTGCCTGGAGTGTTGGGGCAGTTCCCGATACGCAGTATTTT CAWSVGAVPDTQYF NA 14 TRBJ2-3 TRBV30 NA
TGCAGCGTTGAAGATCCTTCGGCGGAGGGAGCCTACGAGCAGTACTTC CSVEDPSAEGAYEQYF once 16 TRBJ2-7 TRBV29-1 NA
TGTGCCAGCAGCGTATCTCTGACAGACTATGGCTACACCTTC CASSVSLTDYGYTF NA 14 TRBJ1-2 TRBV9 NA
TGCGCCAGCAGCTTAGGAACAGGGATGGTAGATACGCAGTATTTT CASSLGTGMVDTQYF NA 15 TRBJ2-3 TRBV5-1 NA
TGTGCCAGCAGCGGAGGGAAGGACTATGGCTACACCTTC CASSGGKDYGYTF NA 13 TRBJ1-2 TRBV9 NA
TGTGCCATCAGTGGACGGGAGGAGGAGACCCAGTACTTC CAISGREEETQYF NA 13 TRBJ2-5 TRBV10-3 TRBD2
TGTGCCAGCAGCTATCCGGGAGTTGGGGAGCTGTTTTTT CASSYPGVGELFF NA 13 TRBJ2-2 TRBV6-5 NA
TGTGCCAGCAGTTACGGGGGACAGGTCAATCAGCCCCAGCATTTT CASSYGGQVNQPQHF NA 15 TRBJ1-5 TRBV6-6 TRBD1